This entry features one T cell receptor (beta chain) sequence. Its antigen is currently unknown. This specimen belongs to a study of cytomegalovirus exposure and HLA in healthy donors. Germline loops: CDR1 SNHLY, CDR2 FYNNEI. The CDR3 loop spans 15 amino acids. The V gene end was trimmed by 7 bases and the J gene end by 4 bases; junction bases not matched to a gene: 7. General study findings and limits: Later work associated around 18,000 TCR beta sequences with HLA alleles at 0.05 false discovery rate. Prior analysis indicated that the majority of TCR beta V segments exhibited productivity approximately 90% or approximately 30% of the time. The study assumed roughly uniform donor sequencing depth for presence/absence analyses. Using the classifier, cytomegalovirus status was reportedly diagnosed with high specificity and sensitivity.

Primers for the PCR totalled 60 Vbeta and 13 Jbeta. Using immunoSEQ multiplex PCR, the repertoire was profiled, and TCRdb retains in-frame clones only, with some absent. This table holds about 50,000 clones. Material: PBMCs. The V call is TRBV2, the J call TRBJ2-5; 12 bases align to TRBD1. The TCR originated in a woman between 55 and 75 years old in good health and CMV-seropositive. The CDR3 reads CASTPGQGARETQYF. Written as DNA, the CDR3 is TGTGCCAGCACCCCGGGACAGGGGGCGCGAGAGACCCAGTACTTC.